The text below deals with one T cell receptor (beta chain). What it binds is unknown. CDR1 is SNHLY, CDR2 FYNNEI, per germline. This CDR3 has 15 residues. The V end was cut by 1 base, the J end by 4 bases, with 13 bases between. The table came from immunoSEQ multiplex PCR; TCRdb's copy has only in-frame clones and leaves some out. This table holds 450,000 or so clones, roughly 80% found once. The data were taken from a study of shared clonotypes between healthy human individuals. Study-level points and caveats: The researchers took only blood, and tissue repertoires probably look different.

The sequenced material came from PBMCs. This TCR came from a woman in her forties in good health. Some clones in this sample may be carry-over from other donors' samples. V usage is TRBV2 and J usage is TRBJ1-2; unclear D gene. The CDR3 protein is CASSEDVTEFYGYTF. The CDR3 bases are TGTGCCAGCAGTGAAGATGTAACGGAGTTCTATGGCTACACCTTC.